What follows are 11 T cell receptor beta chains derived from one specimen sequenced in a study of T-cell memory formation after mild COVID-19. TCRdb reprocessed the 5' RACE reads via MiXCR and lists one record per CDR3 protein. The sample yields under 250,000 distinct CDR3 sequences, 15% seen once. What was sequenced was PBMCs or a T cell subset sorted from them (not recorded which). Receptor source: an adult woman who had mild COVID-19 (a few samples of this study predate the infection). Cell type and time point are not known.

This clonotype appeared a few times. The chain carries TRBV6-5 and TRBJ2-3; TRBD2 aligns across 9 bases. J was trimmed by 6 bases and V by 2 bases; bases with no gene match: 6. From germline, CDR1 is MNHEY and CDR2 SVGAGI. The length of the CDR3 is 15 residues. The CDR3 loop is CASSYSGRRMDTQYF. The CDR3 DNA reads TGTGCCAGCAGTTACAGCGGGAGGAGGATGGATACGCAGTATTTT.

This chain joins TRBV30 and TRBJ2-5, with D hard to call. The CDR3 is 14 residues long. CDR1 is GTSNPN, CDR2 SVGIG, per germline (reference sequence). Deletions cut 0 bases from V and 3 bases from J, with 11 bases between. CDR3 sequence reads: CAWSVGSYKETQYF. CDR3 coding DNA: TGTGCCTGGAGTGTTGGCAGTTACAAAGAGACCCAGTACTTC.

The V and J genes are TRBV11-2 and TRBJ2-1; TRBD2 aligns across 12 bases. Trimming took 0 bases from V and 6 from J; bases not matched to a gene: 3. This CDR3 spans 16 amino acids. Looked up from germline, CDR1 is SGHAT and CDR2 is FQNNGV. CDR3 protein: CASSLELAGGVNEQFF. In DNA form, the CDR3 reads TGTGCCAGCAGCTTAGAGCTAGCGGGAGGGGTCAATGAGCAGTTCTTC.

This chain links TRBV5-1 with TRBJ1-2; D gene ambiguous. This CDR3 comprises 14 residues. CDR1 SGHRS and CDR2 YFSETQ come from the germline V gene. The ends were cut back, 0 bases at V and 1 base at J, with 7 bases in the middle. The CDR3 protein is CASSLDRVNYGYTF. The DNA for the CDR3 is TGCGCCAGCAGCTTGGACAGAGTTAACTATGGCTACACCTTC.

This sequence joins TRBV7-9 and TRBJ1-2; D might be TRBD1 (5 bases). Germline CDR1 reads SEHNR; CDR2 reads FQNEAQ (reference sequence). The V gene lost 0 bases and the J gene lost 0 bases, with 11 bases spanning the gap. This CDR3 comprises 16 residues. CDR3 amino acids: CASSLAGRTSNYGYTF. The DNA of the CDR3 is TGTGCCAGCAGCTTAGCGGGGCGCACTTCTAACTATGGCTACACCTTC.

The chain is built from TRBV7-2 and TRBJ2-4, with D maybe TRBD2 (5 bases). The CDR3 loop spans 13 amino acids. V lost 3 bases and J lost 14, with 17 bases in between. The germline V gene encodes CDR1 SGHTA and CDR2 FQGNSA. The CDR3 spells CASSFGVTDSKYF. In DNA, the CDR3 is TGTGCCAGCAGCTTCGGGGTCACGGATTCAAAGTACTTC.

The DNA of the CDR3 is TGTGCCAGCACCCCAGGAGGGGTCAGGGGCTACACCTTC. This translates into CASTPGGVRGYTF. The chain has TRBV6-5 and TRBJ1-2; D is perhaps TRBD1 (5 bases). CDR3 length equals 13 residues. V lost 7 bases and J 8 bases, leaving 17 bases between the germline ends. Germline loops: CDR1 MNHEY, CDR2 SVGAGI.

The chain uses TRBV9 and TRBJ2-5; 8 bases line up with TRBD2. This CDR3 has 17 amino acids. After removal of 0 bases from V and 2 bases from J, the junction contained 9 bases not matched to a gene. Germline V lookup: CDR1 SGDLS, CDR2 YYNGEE. The DNA of the CDR3 is TGTGCCAGCAGCGTAGCGGGGAGCGGGGGACCTCAAGAGACCCAGTACTTC. Translated, it gives CASSVAGSGGPQETQYF.

This clonotype was counted only a few times. The CDR3, as DNA: TGTGCCAGCAGCTTAGGGACCGCTTCGGAGACCCAGTACTTC. Encoded protein: CASSLGTASETQYF. The chain carries TRBV7-9 and TRBJ2-5; D is undetermined. The CDR3 contains 14 residues. Trimming pared 1 base from V and 5 bases from J, leaving 11 bases between. Looked up from germline, CDR1 is SEHNR and CDR2 is FQNEAQ (reference sequence).

This clonotype appeared a few times. J is TRBJ2-1 and V is TRBV7-3; 10 bases fit TRBD2. The length of the CDR3 is 15 residues. Trimming at V came to 5 bases and at J to 7 bases, leaving 8 bases not matched to a gene. The V gene's germline CDR1 is SGHTA and CDR2 FQGTGA. CDR3 DNA sequence: TGTGCCAGCAGCCCAGCGGGGGGGCTTCAAAATGAGCAGTTCTTC. This translates into CASSPAGGLQNEQFF.

In its sample, this clonotype was seen a few times. The chain employs TRBV12-3 or TRBV12-4 and TRBJ2-6; 8 nucleotides align to TRBD1. The length of the CDR3 is 18 residues. The V and J ends lost 5 bases and 0 bases, in that order; junction bases with no gene match: 9. CDR3 protein: CASSRLGQGYSGANVLTF. The CDR3 DNA reads as TGTGCCAGCAGTCGGCTCGGACAGGGATACTCTGGGGCCAACGTCCTGACTTTC.